This TCR beta chain was captured in a study of cytomegalovirus exposure and HLA in healthy donors. PCR employed 60 Vbeta and 13 Jbeta primers. This table comes from immunoSEQ multiplex PCR, and its TCRdb copy is limited to in-frame clones, with some not included. The table records 75,000 to 90,000 clones, roughly 78% of them present only once. A remark on this clone: Antigen: not known.

General study findings and limits: Later, an analysis found that common viral pathogens appeared to be linked with several of the most significant clusters. Roughly uniform depth of sequencing across donors was assumed in presence/absence analyses. Investigators reported approximately 150 TCR beta chains as tied to cytomegalovirus.

Germline V gene lookup returns CDR1 MDHEN and CDR2 SYDVKM. With 5 bases removed from V and 7 bases from J, the gap between germline ends came to 18 bases. The CDR3 contains 15 residues. The receptor comes from a man in his forties in good health and CMV-seronegative. This sequence joins TRBV28 and TRBJ1-5, with D possibly being TRBD1 (5 bases). Sequencing was done on a sample of PBMCs. DNA of the CDR3: TGTGCCAGCAGTCCCTCACGGGGGAACAGGCAGCCCCAGCATTTT. Its protein product is CASSPSRGNRQPQHF.